This TCR beta chain was retrieved from a study of cytomegalovirus exposure and HLA in healthy donors. Study in general: In a previous analysis, more than 90 million unique TCR beta sequences were found from 150 million to 200 million T cells.

Both 60 Vbeta primers and 13 Jbeta primers went into the PCR. Sequenced by immunoSEQ multiplex PCR; TCRdb stores in-frame clones only, minus some. The sample records some 120,000 clones, approximately 89% being singletons. Per the germline V gene, CDR1 is LNHDA and CDR2 is SQIVND (reference sequence). The ends lost 6 bases at V and 6 bases at J; junction bases unmatched: 5. The CDR3 is 14 residues long. The sample comprised PBMCs. The clonotype originates from a woman in her 30s in good health and CMV-seropositive. V is TRBV19 and J is TRBJ2-1, with TRBD1 matching over 10 bases. CDR3 sequence (DNA): TGTGCCAGTAGAGACAGGGGGCGCATCAATGAGCAGTTCTTC. Its protein is CASRDRGRINEQFF.